This TCR beta chain was identified in a study of blood T cell repertoires in COVID-19. Study in general: Samples of COVID-19 (acute and convalescent) were obtained from the United States, Italy and Spain. Nucleic acid was either cDNA or gDNA, and it came from T cells, B-cell-depleted T cells, or PBMCs.

Authors' analysis steps: Reference gene primer amplification yielded estimated nucleated cell counts. The data were produced by immunoSEQ multiplex PCR, yet TCRdb's version contains in-frame clones alone and is incomplete. V, J and clone size are those of that table, while D and trimming were read from the DNA. Of more than 80,000 clones listed, less than 75% are singletons. CDR3 length: 14 residues. Trimming removed 3 bases from V and 5 bases from J, with 13 bases in between. Germline values: CDR1 LNHDA, CDR2 SQIVND (reference sequence). The receptor was derived from a woman aged 55-70 years in a cohort sampled during active or convalescent COVID-19. The chain employs TRBV19 and TRBJ1-2, with D hard to call. The specimen sequenced was peripheral blood. CDR3 sequence (DNA): TGTGCCAGTAGTATTCGGGTTCTTTCGTATGGCTACACCTTC. As protein: CASSIRVLSYGYTF.